Reported below is one TCR beta chain. This entry is derived from a study of blood T cell repertoires in COVID-19. The CDR3 totals 14 residues. V was cut by 8 bases and J by 5 bases, with 18 bases left in between. Looked up from germline, CDR1 is KGHSH and CDR2 is LQKENI. Libraries were prepared by immunoSEQ multiplex PCR; TCRdb keeps only in-frame clonotypes and omits some of them. The table shows some 70,000 clones, with about 90% occurring only once. This sequence originates from a man aged 45-65 years with active COVID-19. This rearrangement joins TRBV18 to TRBJ2-5, with D possibly matching TRBD2 (6 bases). The sequenced sample was peripheral blood. The CDR3 bases are TGTGCCAGCCGATCACAACGGGGAGGCGAGACCCAGTACTTC. Encoded protein: CASRSQRGGETQYF.